The T cell receptor (beta chain) under discussion was sequenced for a study of identical twins. The CDR3 covers 16 residues. The germline V gene encodes CDR1 LGHDT and CDR2 YNNKEL (reference sequence). Trimming removed 4 bases from V and 7 bases from J; junction bases left unmatched: 14. TCRdb ran MiXCR on the 5' RACE reads and lists one entry per CDR3 protein. Counted here are about 730,000 distinct CDR3 sequences, approximately 21% occurring once; the ten biggest clones make up 4% to 5.5%. These data also formed part of another study, on T cells expressing NK-cell markers. As that report states: Sequencing of TCR beta repertoires drew on sorted CD3+CD56+NKG2C+, CD3+CD56+NKG2C- and CD3+CD56-NKG2C+ T cells. Seven HCMV-seropositive donors and one seronegative donor made up the eight sequenced donors. In more than 5 donors, dominant CD3+CD56+NKG2C+ clonotypes ranked among the top 10 CD8+ clonotypes. It remained uncertain whether the expanded NKG2C+ T cell clones were specific for HCMV antigens.

The V call is TRBV3-1, the J call TRBJ1-2; 8 positions agree with TRBD1. The sequence was collected from a woman aged 18-29 years in good health. The sequenced sample was PBMCs. CDR3 coding DNA: TGTGCCAGCAGCCGATCAAGAAACCAGGGGGCGTCTGGCTACACCTTC. It is translated as CASSRSRNQGASGYTF. The full variable domain, its missing parts supplied by reference TRBV3-1 and TRBJ1-2, is DTAVSQTPKYLVTQMGNDKSIKCEQNLGHDTMYWYKQDSKKFLKIMFSYNNKELIINETVPNRFSPKSPDKAHLNLHINSLELGDSAVYFCASSRSRNQGASGYTFGSGTRLTVV.